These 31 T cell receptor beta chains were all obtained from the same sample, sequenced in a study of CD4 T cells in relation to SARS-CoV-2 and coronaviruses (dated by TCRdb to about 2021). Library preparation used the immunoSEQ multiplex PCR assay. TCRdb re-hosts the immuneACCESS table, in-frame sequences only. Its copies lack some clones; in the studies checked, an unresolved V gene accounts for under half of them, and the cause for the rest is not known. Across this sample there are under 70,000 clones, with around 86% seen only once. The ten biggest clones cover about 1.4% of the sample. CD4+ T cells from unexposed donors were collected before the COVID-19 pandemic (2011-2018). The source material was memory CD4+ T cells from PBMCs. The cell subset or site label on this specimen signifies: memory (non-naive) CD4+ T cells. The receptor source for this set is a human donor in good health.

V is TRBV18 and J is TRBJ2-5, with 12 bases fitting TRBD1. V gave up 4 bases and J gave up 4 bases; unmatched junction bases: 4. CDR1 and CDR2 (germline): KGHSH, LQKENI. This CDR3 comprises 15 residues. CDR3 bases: TGTGCCAGCTCACGGGGGACAGGGGGCGCAGAGACCCAGTACTTC. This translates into CASSRGTGGAETQYF.

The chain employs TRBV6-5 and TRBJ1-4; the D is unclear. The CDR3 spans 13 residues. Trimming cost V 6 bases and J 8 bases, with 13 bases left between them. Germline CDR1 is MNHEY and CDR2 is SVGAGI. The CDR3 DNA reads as TGTGCCAGCAGCCCCGAGTTAAGGGAAAAACTGTTTTTT. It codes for CASSPELREKLFF.

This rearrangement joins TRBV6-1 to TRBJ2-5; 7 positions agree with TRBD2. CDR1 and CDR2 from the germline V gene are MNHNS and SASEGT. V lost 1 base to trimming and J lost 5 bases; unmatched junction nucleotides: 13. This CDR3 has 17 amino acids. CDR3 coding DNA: TGTGCCAGCAGTGAAGGGGGTTCGTCTAGCGGACCGGAGACCCAGTACTTC. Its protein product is CASSEGGSSSGPETQYF.

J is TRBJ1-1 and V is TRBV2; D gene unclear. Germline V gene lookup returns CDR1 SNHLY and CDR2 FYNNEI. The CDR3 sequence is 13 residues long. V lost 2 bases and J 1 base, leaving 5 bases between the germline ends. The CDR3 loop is CASSERRNTEAFF. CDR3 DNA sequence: TGTGCCAGCAGTGAACGTAGGAACACTGAAGCTTTCTTT.

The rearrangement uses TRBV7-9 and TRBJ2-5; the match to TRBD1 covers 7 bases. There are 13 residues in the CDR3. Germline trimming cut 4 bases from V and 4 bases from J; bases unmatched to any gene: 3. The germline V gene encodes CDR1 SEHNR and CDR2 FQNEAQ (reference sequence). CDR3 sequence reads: CASSWAGGETQYF. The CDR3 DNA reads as TGTGCCAGCAGCTGGGCAGGGGGAGAGACCCAGTACTTC.

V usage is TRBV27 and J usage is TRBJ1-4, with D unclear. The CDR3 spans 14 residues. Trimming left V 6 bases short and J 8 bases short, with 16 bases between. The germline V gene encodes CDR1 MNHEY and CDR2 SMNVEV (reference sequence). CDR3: CASRTDSRREKLFF. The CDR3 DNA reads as TGTGCCAGCAGAACGGACTCACGACGAGAAAAACTGTTTTTT.

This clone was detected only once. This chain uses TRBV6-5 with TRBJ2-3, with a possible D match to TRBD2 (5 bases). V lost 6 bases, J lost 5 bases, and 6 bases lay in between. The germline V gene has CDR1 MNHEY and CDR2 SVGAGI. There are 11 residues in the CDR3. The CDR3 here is CASSGIDTQYF. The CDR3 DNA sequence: TGTGCCAGCAGCGGGATAGATACGCAGTATTTT.

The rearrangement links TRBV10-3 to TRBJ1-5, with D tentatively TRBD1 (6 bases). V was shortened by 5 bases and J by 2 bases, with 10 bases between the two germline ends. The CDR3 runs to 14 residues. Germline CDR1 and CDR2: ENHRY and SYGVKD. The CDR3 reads CAISQRGGNQPQHF. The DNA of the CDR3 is TGTGCCATCAGTCAAAGGGGGGGCAATCAGCCCCAGCATTTT.

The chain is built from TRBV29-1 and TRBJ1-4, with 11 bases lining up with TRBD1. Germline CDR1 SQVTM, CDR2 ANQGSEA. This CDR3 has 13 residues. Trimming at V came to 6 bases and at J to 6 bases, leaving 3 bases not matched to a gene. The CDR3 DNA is TGCAGCGTCGGGACAGGGGGTGATGAAAAACTGTTTTTT. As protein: CSVGTGGDEKLFF.

The CDR3 sequence is CASSPGVGGVTNEQFF. The DNA for the CDR3 is TGTGCCAGTAGTCCCGGGGTCGGCGGAGTTACGAATGAGCAGTTCTTC. The chain employs TRBV19 and TRBJ2-1; a possible D gene is TRBD2 (5 bases). The CDR3 spans 16 residues. Deletions cut 5 bases from V and 7 bases from J, with 21 bases between. CDR1 LNHDA and CDR2 SQIVND come from the germline V gene (reference sequence).

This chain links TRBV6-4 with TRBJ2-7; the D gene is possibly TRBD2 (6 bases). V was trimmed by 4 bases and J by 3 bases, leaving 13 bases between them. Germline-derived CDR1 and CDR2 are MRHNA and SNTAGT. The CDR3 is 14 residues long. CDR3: CASSVYLSGYEQYF. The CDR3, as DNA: TGTGCCAGCAGTGTTTACCTTAGCGGCTACGAGCAGTACTTC.

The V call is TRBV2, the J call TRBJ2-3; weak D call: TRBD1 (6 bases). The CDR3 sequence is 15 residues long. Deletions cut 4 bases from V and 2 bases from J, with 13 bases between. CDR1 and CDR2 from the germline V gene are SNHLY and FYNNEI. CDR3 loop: CASSVAGTPTDTQYF. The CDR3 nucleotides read TGTGCCAGCAGTGTAGCCGGGACACCCACAGATACGCAGTATTTT.

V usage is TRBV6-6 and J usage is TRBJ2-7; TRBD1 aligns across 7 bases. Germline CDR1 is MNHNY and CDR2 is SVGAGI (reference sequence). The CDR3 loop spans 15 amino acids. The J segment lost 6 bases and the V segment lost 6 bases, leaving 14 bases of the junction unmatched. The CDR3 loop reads CASSHNSGQPAEQYF. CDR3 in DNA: TGTGCCAGCAGCCATAACTCGGGACAGCCTGCCGAGCAGTACTTC.

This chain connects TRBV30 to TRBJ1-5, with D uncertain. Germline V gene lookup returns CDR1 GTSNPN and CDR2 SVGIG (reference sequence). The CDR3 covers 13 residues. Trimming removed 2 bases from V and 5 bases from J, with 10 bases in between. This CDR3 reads CAWSQRDDQPQHF. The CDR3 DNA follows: TGTGCCTGGAGTCAGAGGGATGATCAGCCCCAGCATTTT.

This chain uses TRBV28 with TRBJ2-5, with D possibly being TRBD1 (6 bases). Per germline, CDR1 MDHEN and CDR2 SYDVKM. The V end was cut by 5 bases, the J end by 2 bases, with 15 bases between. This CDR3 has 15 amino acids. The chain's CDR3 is CASSPMLRGQETQYF. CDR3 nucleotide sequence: TGTGCCAGCAGTCCGATGTTGAGGGGGCAAGAGACCCAGTACTTC. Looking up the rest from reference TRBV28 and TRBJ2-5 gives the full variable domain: DVKVTQSSRYLVKRTGEKVFLECVQDMDHENMFWYRQDPGLGLRLIYFSYDVKMKEKGDIPEGYSVSREKKERFSLILESASTNQTSMYLCASSPMLRGQETQYFGPGTRLLVL.

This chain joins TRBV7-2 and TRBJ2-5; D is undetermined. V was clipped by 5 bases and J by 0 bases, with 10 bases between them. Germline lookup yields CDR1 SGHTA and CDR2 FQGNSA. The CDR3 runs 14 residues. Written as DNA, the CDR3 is TGTGCCAGCAGCCCGACCCTGTACCAAGAGACCCAGTACTTC. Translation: CASSPTLYQETQYF. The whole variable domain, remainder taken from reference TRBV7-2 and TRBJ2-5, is GAGVSQSPSNKVTEKGKDVELRCDPISGHTALYWYRQSLGQGLEFLIYFQGNSAPDKSGLPSDRFSAERTGGSVSTLTIQRTQQEDSAVYLCASSPTLYQETQYFGPGTRLLVL.

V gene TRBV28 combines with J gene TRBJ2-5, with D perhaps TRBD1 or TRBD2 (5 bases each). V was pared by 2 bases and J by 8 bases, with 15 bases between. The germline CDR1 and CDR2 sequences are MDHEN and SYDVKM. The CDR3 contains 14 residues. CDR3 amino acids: CASSLGGGRRTQYF. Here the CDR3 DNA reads TGTGCCAGCAGTTTAGGGGGTGGCCGTCGAACCCAGTACTTC.

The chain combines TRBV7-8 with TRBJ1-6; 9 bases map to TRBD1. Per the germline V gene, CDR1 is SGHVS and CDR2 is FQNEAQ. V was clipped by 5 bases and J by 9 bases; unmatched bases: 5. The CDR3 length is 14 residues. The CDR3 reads CASSDTGGFSPLHF. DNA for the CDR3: TGTGCCAGCAGCGACACAGGGGGCTTTTCACCCCTCCACTTT. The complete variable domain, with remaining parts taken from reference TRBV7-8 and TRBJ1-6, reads GAGVSQSPRYKVAKRGQDVALRCDPISGHVSLFWYQQALGQGPEFLTYFQNEAQLDKSGLPSDRFFAERPEGSVSTLKIQRTQQEDSAVYLCASSDTGGFSPLHFGNGTRLTVT.

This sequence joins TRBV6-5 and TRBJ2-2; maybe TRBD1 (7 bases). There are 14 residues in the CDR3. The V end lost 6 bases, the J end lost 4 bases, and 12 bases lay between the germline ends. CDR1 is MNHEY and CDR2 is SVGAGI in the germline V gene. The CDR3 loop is CASSRQGGTGELFF. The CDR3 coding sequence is TGTGCCAGCAGCCGACAGGGAGGCACCGGGGAGCTGTTTTTT.

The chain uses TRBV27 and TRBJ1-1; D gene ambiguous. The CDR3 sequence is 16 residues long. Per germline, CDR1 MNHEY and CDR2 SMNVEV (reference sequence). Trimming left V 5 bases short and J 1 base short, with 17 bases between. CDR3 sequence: CASSLTPSRWNTEAFF. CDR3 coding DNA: TGTGCCAGCAGTCTCACCCCCTCAAGATGGAACACTGAAGCTTTCTTT.

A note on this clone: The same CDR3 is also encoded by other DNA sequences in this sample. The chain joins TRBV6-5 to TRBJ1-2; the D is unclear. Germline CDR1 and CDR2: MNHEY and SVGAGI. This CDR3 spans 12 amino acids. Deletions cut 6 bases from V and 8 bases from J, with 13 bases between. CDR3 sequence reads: CASRGDFGGYTF. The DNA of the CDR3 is TGTGCCAGCAGAGGAGACTTCGGAGGCTACACCTTC.

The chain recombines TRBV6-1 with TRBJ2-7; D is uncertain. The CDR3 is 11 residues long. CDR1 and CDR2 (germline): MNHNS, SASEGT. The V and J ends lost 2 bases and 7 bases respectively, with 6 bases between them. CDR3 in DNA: TGTGCCAGCAGTGAATGGGTTGAGCAGTACTTC. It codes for CASSEWVEQYF.

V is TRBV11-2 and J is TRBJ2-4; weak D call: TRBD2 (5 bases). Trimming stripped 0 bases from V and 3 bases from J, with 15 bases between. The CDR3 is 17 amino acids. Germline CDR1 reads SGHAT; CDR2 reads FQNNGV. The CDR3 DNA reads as TGTGCCAGCAGCTTAGATATGACCGGGGTCGACAAAAACATTCAGTACTTC. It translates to CASSLDMTGVDKNIQYF.

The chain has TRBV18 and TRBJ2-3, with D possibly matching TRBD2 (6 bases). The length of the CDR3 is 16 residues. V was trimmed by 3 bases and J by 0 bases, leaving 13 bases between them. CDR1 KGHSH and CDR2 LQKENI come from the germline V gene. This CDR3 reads CASSPQAGRSTDTQYF. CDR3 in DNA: TGTGCCAGCTCACCTCAAGCGGGCCGGAGCACAGATACGCAGTATTTT.

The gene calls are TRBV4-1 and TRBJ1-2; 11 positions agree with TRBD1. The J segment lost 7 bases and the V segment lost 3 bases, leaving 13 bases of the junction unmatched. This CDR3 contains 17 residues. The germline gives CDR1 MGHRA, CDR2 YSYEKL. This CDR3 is CASSHPVRGTGGIGYTF. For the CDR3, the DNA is TGCGCCAGCAGCCATCCAGTGCGCGGGACAGGGGGGATTGGCTACACCTTC.

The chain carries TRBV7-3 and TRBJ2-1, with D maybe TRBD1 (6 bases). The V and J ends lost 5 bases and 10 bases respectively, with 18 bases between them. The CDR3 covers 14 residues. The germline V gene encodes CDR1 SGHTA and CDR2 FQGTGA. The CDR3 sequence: CASSLDPQGREQFF. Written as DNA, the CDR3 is TGTGCCAGCAGCCTAGACCCACAGGGAAGAGAGCAGTTCTTC. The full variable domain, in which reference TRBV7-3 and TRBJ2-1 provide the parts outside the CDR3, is GAGVSQTPSNKVTEKGKYVELRCDPISGHTALYWYRQSLGQGPEFLIYFQGTGAADDSGLPNDRFFAVRPEGSVSTLKIQRTERGDSAVYLCASSLDPQGREQFFGPGTRLTVL.

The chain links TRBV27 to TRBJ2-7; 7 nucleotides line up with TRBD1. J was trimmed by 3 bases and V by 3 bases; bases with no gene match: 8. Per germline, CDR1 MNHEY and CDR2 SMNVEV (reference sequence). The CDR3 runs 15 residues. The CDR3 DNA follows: TGTGCCAGCAGTTTCAAGGGGGCGTCAATCTACGAGCAGTACTTC. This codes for CASSFKGASIYEQYF.

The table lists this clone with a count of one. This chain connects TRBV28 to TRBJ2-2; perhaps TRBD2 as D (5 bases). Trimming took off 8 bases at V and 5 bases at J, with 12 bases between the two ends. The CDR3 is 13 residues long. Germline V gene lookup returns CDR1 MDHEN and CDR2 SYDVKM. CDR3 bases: TGTGCCAGCCCGAGACCGGGAACCGGGGAGCTGTTTTTT. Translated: CASPRPGTGELFF.

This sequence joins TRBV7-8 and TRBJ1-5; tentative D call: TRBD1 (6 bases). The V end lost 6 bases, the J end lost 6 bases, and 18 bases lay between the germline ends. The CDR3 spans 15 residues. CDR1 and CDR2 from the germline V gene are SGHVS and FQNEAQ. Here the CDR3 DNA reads TGTGCCAGCAGTCGTCAGGGGATGAAAGGTCAGCCCCAGCATTTT. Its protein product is CASSRQGMKGQPQHF.

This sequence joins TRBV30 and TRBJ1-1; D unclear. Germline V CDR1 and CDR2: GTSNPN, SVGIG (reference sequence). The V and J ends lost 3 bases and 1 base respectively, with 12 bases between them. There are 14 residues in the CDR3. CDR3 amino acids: CAWSEGSQNTEAFF. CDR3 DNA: TGTGCCTGGAGCGAAGGCTCTCAGAACACTGAAGCTTTCTTT.

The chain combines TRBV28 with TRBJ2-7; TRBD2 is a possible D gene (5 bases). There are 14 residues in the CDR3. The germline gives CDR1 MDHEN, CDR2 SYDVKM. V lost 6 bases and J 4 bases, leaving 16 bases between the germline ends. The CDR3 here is CASRTQLSGYEQYF. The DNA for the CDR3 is TGTGCCAGCAGGACACAACTCTCGGGGTACGAGCAGTACTTC.